A selection of T cell receptor beta chains follows, all from one sample in a study of blood T cell repertoires in COVID-19. Sequenced by immunoSEQ multiplex PCR; TCRdb stores in-frame clones only, minus some. The table includes 240,000 or so clones, around 79% detected once. Specimen: peripheral blood. These receptor sequences come from a woman older than 75 with acute or convalescent COVID-19. CDR3s include the opening cysteine and the closing phenylalanine or tryptophan. The D gene is left open where the match is weak. Clone size is shown for a subset of rows, as once, few, many or a class of expanded clone.

v_gene	abundance	j_gene	d_gene	CDR3aa	CDR3nt
TRBV20-1	-	TRBJ2-1	TRBD2	CSASLRGSSNEQFF	TGCAGTGCTAGTTTGCGCGGGAGCAGCAATGAGCAGTTCTTC
TRBV5-1	-	TRBJ2-1	TRBD2	CASSPLAGGNYNEQFF	TGCGCCAGCAGCCCGCTTGCGGGAGGGAATTACAATGAGCAGTTCTTC
TRBV6-1	-	TRBJ1-2	-	CASSDRDFYGYTF	TGTGCCAGCAGTGACAGGGACTTCTATGGCTACACCTTC
TRBV7-2	-	TRBJ2-7	-	CASSFMQDSYEQYF	TGTGCCAGCAGCTTCATGCAGGACTCCTACGAGCAGTACTTC
TRBV10-3	many	TRBJ2-1	-	CAIRNRDLDRDARGNEQFF	TGTGCCATCAGGAACCGGGACCTAGACCGAGATGCCAGGGGAAATGAGCAGTTCTTC
TRBV7-2	-	TRBJ1-3	-	CASSSYTGNTIYF	TGTGCCAGCAGCTCCTATACAGGGAACACCATATATTTT
TRBV3-1/TRBV3-2	-	TRBJ1-2	-	CASSQGHLMVGYTF	TGTGCCAGCAGCCAAGGACACTTAATGGTTGGCTACACCTTC
TRBV19	-	TRBJ1-6	-	CASSATGYNSPLHF	TGTGCCAGCTCGGCGACAGGTTATAATTCACCCCTCCACTTT
TRBV5-1	few	TRBJ2-5	TRBD2	CASSLPSGKETQYF	TGCGCCAGCAGCTTACCTAGCGGGAAGGAGACCCAGTACTTC
TRBV18	few	TRBJ2-5	TRBD2	CASAAGGFETQYF	TGTGCCAGCGCAGCGGGAGGCTTCGAGACCCAGTACTTC
TRBV7-9	-	TRBJ2-1	-	CASSLMGLSYNEQFF	TGTGCCAGCAGCTTAATGGGACTGTCCTACAATGAGCAGTTCTTC
TRBV6-6	-	TRBJ2-5	TRBD2	CASSRLRLAGAGETQYF	TGTGCCAGCAGTCGCCTTCGACTAGCGGGAGCAGGAGAGACCCAGTACTTC
TRBV7-6	once	TRBJ2-5	TRBD2	CASSIGGLAGAQETQYF	TGTGCCAGCAGCATAGGCGGGCTAGCGGGGGCTCAAGAGACCCAGTACTTC
TRBV4-3	-	TRBJ1-1	-	CASSQTSGLGNTEAFF	TGCGCCAGCAGCCAAACTTCGGGACTTGGGAACACTGAAGCTTTCTTT
TRBV11-2	-	TRBJ1-2	-	CASSLGLLSNYGYTF	TGTGCCAGCAGCTTAGGACTACTCTCTAACTATGGCTACACCTTC
TRBV28	few	TRBJ2-1	TRBD1	CASSLPSGTGYNEQFF	TGTGCCAGCAGTTTACCTTCCGGGACAGGTTACAATGAGCAGTTCTTC
TRBV3-1/TRBV3-2	-	TRBJ1-1	-	CASSQVSRGNTEAFF	TGTGCCAGCAGCCAAGTCTCCAGGGGGAACACTGAAGCTTTCTTT
TRBV5-4	few	TRBJ2-6	-	CASSLAERGSQLTF	TGTGCCAGCAGCTTGGCCGAGAGAGGTTCTCAGCTGACTTTC
TRBV30	-	TRBJ2-7	-	CAWSLADEQYF	TGTGCCTGGAGTTTGGCCGACGAGCAGTACTTC
TRBV6-2/TRBV6-3	few	TRBJ1-2	TRBD1	CASSPRTGGPTWEGYTF	TGTGCCAGCAGTCCCCGGACAGGGGGACCTACATGGGAAGGCTACACCTTC
TRBV24-1	few	TRBJ2-1	TRBD2	CATSGGAYNEQFF	TGTGCCACCAGCGGGGGGGCGTACAATGAGCAGTTCTTC
TRBV5-1	-	TRBJ1-1	-	CASSLEGRRGNEAFF	TGCGCCAGCAGCTTGGAGGGCCGCAGGGGCAATGAAGCTTTCTTT
TRBV5-1	-	TRBJ1-2	TRBD1	CASSSGTGVDGYTF	TGCGCCAGCAGCTCCGGGACAGGGGTCGATGGCTACACCTTC
TRBV27	-	TRBJ2-7	-	CASSLSPDRFYKQYF	TGTGCCAGCAGTTTATCCCCGGACAGATTCTACAAGCAGTACTTC
TRBV7-2	few	TRBJ1-5	-	CASSFDTYQPQHF	TGTGCCAGCAGTTTCGACACTTATCAGCCCCAGCATTTT
TRBV3-1/TRBV3-2	-	TRBJ1-6	TRBD1	CASSLGTGSYNSPLHF	TGTGCCAGCAGCCTCGGGACAGGGAGTTATAATTCACCCCTCCACTTT
TRBV10-3	-	TRBJ1-2	-	CAISGGDGRDGGYTF	TGTGCCATCAGTGGAGGGGACGGGAGGGATGGCGGCTACACCTTC
TRBV21-1	once	TRBJ1-5	-	CASSFRTGLSNQPQHF	TGTGCCAGCAGCTTTAGGACAGGGCTGAGCAATCAGCCCCAGCATTTT
TRBV4-1	-	TRBJ1-1	TRBD1	CASSQGQDRTTEAFF	TGCGCCAGCAGCCAAGGGCAGGACAGGACCACTGAAGCTTTCTTT
TRBV21-1	-	TRBJ1-5	-	CASSEEADRDEDYSNQPQHF	TGTGCCAGCAGCGAGGAGGCGGACAGGGATGAAGACTATAGCAATCAGCCCCAGCATTTT
TRBV21-1	-	TRBJ1-1	-	CASSLHRGNTEAFF	TGTGCCAGCAGCTTGCACAGGGGGAACACTGAAGCTTTCTTT
TRBV2	few	TRBJ1-1	TRBD1	CASSGRQGTGWGTEAFF	TGTGCCAGCAGTGGAAGACAGGGGACGGGCTGGGGGACTGAAGCTTTCTTT
TRBV19	many	TRBJ1-5	-	CASSIDHQGYGNQPQHF	TGTGCCAGTAGTATAGATCATCAGGGGTATGGCAATCAGCCCCAGCATTTT
TRBV10-3	-	TRBJ1-4	TRBD1	CAISEITGAGEKLFF	TGTGCCATCAGTGAAATCACAGGGGCTGGTGAAAAACTGTTTTTT
TRBV6-2/TRBV6-3	-	TRBJ2-2	TRBD2	CASSRLAGAGTGELFF	TGTGCCAGCAGCCGTTTAGCGGGAGCGGGCACCGGGGAGCTGTTTTTT
TRBV7-2	-	TRBJ1-5	-	CASSFNNQPQHF	TGTGCCAGCAGCTTCAACAATCAGCCCCAGCATTTT
TRBV19	-	TRBJ2-7	-	CASSIGTGPYEQYF	TGTGCCAGTAGTATAGGTACAGGTCCCTACGAGCAGTACTTC
TRBV7-9	-	TRBJ1-2	TRBD1	CASAWDSYYGYTF	TGTGCCAGCGCGTGGGACAGCTACTATGGCTACACCTTC
TRBV5-1	-	TRBJ2-2	TRBD2	CASSTKGLAGAGTGELFF	TGCGCCAGCAGCACTAAAGGACTAGCGGGAGCCGGCACCGGGGAGCTGTTTTTT
TRBV10-2	-	TRBJ2-1	-	CASRGVTSTYNEQFF	TGCGCCAGCAGGGGGGTGACTAGTACCTACAATGAGCAGTTCTTC
TRBV19	once	TRBJ1-1	TRBD1	CASSYRGQLTEAFF	TGTGCCAGTAGCTACCGGGGACAGCTCACTGAAGCTTTCTTT
TRBV6-1	few	TRBJ1-2	-	CASSETSPGYTF	TGTGCCAGCAGTGAAACAAGTCCGGGCTACACCTTC
TRBV24-1	-	TRBJ2-2	-	CATRGPGTNTGELFF	TGTGCCACCAGGGGCCCTGGAACGAACACCGGGGAGCTGTTTTTT
TRBV12-3/TRBV12-4	-	TRBJ1-2	TRBD1	CASSHGQAYGYTF	TGTGCCAGCAGCCACGGACAGGCCTATGGCTACACCTTC
TRBV27	-	TRBJ2-7	TRBD1	CASSLDRVSYEQYF	TGTGCCAGCAGTTTAGACAGGGTCTCCTACGAGCAGTACTTC
TRBV25-1	-	TRBJ2-1	TRBD2	CASSAIAGEQFF	TGTGCCAGCAGTGCGATAGCGGGTGAGCAGTTCTTC
TRBV6-5	-	TRBJ1-4	-	CASSTKRNEKLFF	TGTGCCAGCTCCACGAAGAGGAATGAAAAACTGTTTTTT
TRBV2	-	TRBJ2-6	TRBD1	CASSPRTGAGANVLTF	TGTGCCAGCAGTCCACGGACAGGTGCCGGGGCCAACGTCCTGACTTTC
TRBV15	-	TRBJ1-6	TRBD1	CATSRGGTGGPMNSPLHF	TGTGCCACCAGCAGAGGCGGGACAGGGGGCCCTATGAATTCACCCCTCCACTTT
TRBV25-1	-	TRBJ1-5	-	CASSEGAIHQPQHF	TGTGCCAGCAGTGAGGGGGCCATCCATCAGCCCCAGCATTTT
TRBV5-1	-	TRBJ2-1	TRBD1	CASGYRGLVNEQFF	TGCGCCAGCGGATACAGGGGGCTAGTCAATGAGCAGTTCTTC
TRBV28	-	TRBJ1-2	TRBD1	CASSLWKGQGAF	TGTGCCAGCAGTTTATGGAAGGGACAGGGCGCCTTC
TRBV9	-	TRBJ1-6	TRBD1	CASSEQGALPNSPLHF	TGTGCCAGCAGCGAACAGGGGGCGCTCCCTAATTCACCCCTCCACTTT
TRBV6-5	few	TRBJ2-3	-	CASSFEGTSTDTQYF	TGTGCCAGTAGCTTCGAGGGGACAAGCACAGATACGCAGTATTTT
TRBV15	-	TRBJ1-2	-	CATSLMGRELGYTF	TGTGCCACCAGCCTTATGGGAAGGGAGCTGGGTTACACCTTC
TRBV21-1	-	TRBJ1-1	-	CASSKGGHPNTEAFF	TGTGCCAGCAGCAAAGGGGGACACCCGAACACTGAAGCTTTCTTT
TRBV6-5	-	TRBJ1-6	TRBD1	CASSYANRGSPLHF	TGTGCCAGCAGTTACGCCAACAGGGGTTCACCCCTCCACTTT
TRBV29-1	-	TRBJ1-1	-	CSVEMRLMNTEAFF	TGCAGCGTTGAAATGAGACTTATGAACACTGAAGCTTTCTTT